Below, one TCR beta chain is given with its context. Its antigen is undetermined. Using a J-beta primer mix together with a sample-barcoded 5' primer, a second PCR was run for roughly 6 to 11 cycles. TCRdb independently ran MiXCR on the 5' RACE reads; one entry per CDR3 protein. The data show more than 650,000 distinct CDR3 sequences, approximately 21% seen once. This entry belongs to a study of blood T cells in healthy people across ages. Study outcomes and limitations: Estimated diversity across one million T cells was deemed an underestimate. CMV status of donors was unknown, possibly confounding expanded clonotype changes.

V lost 0 bases and J lost 0; bases outside the gene matches: 11. The V gene's germline CDR1 is SGHKS and CDR2 YYEKEE (reference sequence). The CDR3 runs to 18 residues. The sample consisted of blood. The chain has TRBV5-5 and TRBJ1-2, with 7 bases that match TRBD1. This TCR derives from a man aged 65 to 85 in good health. The CDR3 DNA is TGTGCCAGCAGCTTGGTGGAGGGACAGACTCAAGCTAACTATGGCTACACCTTC. Translation: CASSLVEGQTQANYGYTF.